This is a list of T cell receptor beta chains from one sample in a study of T cell changes during pregnancy in multiple sclerosis. This table comes from immunoSEQ multiplex PCR, and its TCRdb copy is limited to in-frame clones, with some not included. The data contain about 72,000 clones, around 92% of them singletons. Specimen: peripheral blood, collected in the third trimester of pregnancy. These TCRs come from a female donor in good health, enrolled as a control in a pregnancy study. Each CDR3 is given with its conserved first and last residue. A D gene is named only where the DNA matches it firmly.

D: -; V: TRBV30; J: TRBJ1-2; CDR3: CAWSVPRMGRGQNYGYTF
D: -; V: TRBV19; J: TRBJ2-1; CDR3: CASSPSRLSYNEQFF
D: -; V: TRBV30; J: TRBJ1-1; CDR3: CAWSAGQTLNTEAFF
D: TRBD1; V: TRBV5-1; J: TRBJ1-2; CDR3: CASSFQQGDGYTF
D: TRBD1; V: TRBV7-6; J: TRBJ1-5; CDR3: CASSLAPRGRGNQPQHF
D: -; V: TRBV4-3; J: TRBJ2-2; CDR3: CASSQDGGAGELFF
D: -; V: TRBV18; J: TRBJ1-1; CDR3: CASSPQTGLGASEAFF
D: TRBD1; V: TRBV5-1; J: TRBJ1-4; CDR3: CASSLTAGGNEKLFF
D: TRBD1; V: TRBV5-1; J: TRBJ2-5; CDR3: CASSADRGRAETQYF
D: TRBD1; V: TRBV19; J: TRBJ1-2; CDR3: CASTRDRENYGYTF
D: TRBD1; V: TRBV7-9; J: TRBJ1-5; CDR3: CASSLADRGDQPQHF
D: TRBD1; V: TRBV9; J: TRBJ1-1; CDR3: CASSHTPDRASWDTEAFF
D: -; V: TRBV20-1; J: TRBJ2-1; CDR3: CSARQYNEQFF
D: -; V: TRBV5-4; J: TRBJ1-1; CDR3: CASSPGGLTPNTEAFF
D: TRBD1; V: TRBV2; J: TRBJ2-2; CDR3: CASSEVGTVQYTGELFF
D: -; V: TRBV7-9; J: TRBJ2-1; CDR3: CASSFRGNEQFF
D: -; V: TRBV19; J: TRBJ1-6; CDR3: CASTGQPHNSPLHF
D: TRBD2; V: TRBV10-1; J: TRBJ2-1; CDR3: CASNKAGSENEQFF
D: -; V: TRBV6-1; J: TRBJ1-5; CDR3: CASNAQGNQPQHF
D: -; V: TRBV6-5; J: TRBJ2-1; CDR3: CASSSPRGPFNEQFF
D: TRBD1; V: TRBV6-4; J: TRBJ1-1; CDR3: CASSNRGLTEAFF
D: -; V: TRBV19; J: TRBJ1-2; CDR3: CASSIMPSGGGYTF
D: TRBD1; V: TRBV4-3; J: TRBJ1-2; CDR3: CASSQGQGIGYTF
D: -; V: TRBV20-1; J: TRBJ2-3; CDR3: CSARVIDTQYF
D: TRBD1; V: TRBV7-9; J: TRBJ1-6; CDR3: CASSGGTGSPPLHF
D: TRBD2; V: TRBV2; J: TRBJ2-7; CDR3: CASSLSWASGESYEQYF
D: -; V: TRBV7-8; J: TRBJ1-2; CDR3: CASSSPAPGRNYGYTF
D: -; V: TRBV27; J: TRBJ2-3; CDR3: CASRGGSTDTQYF
D: -; V: TRBV12-1; J: TRBJ2-1; CDR3: CASIADRDSENNEQFF
D: -; V: TRBV21-1; J: TRBJ2-1; CDR3: CASSKGQGGYNEQFF
D: -; V: TRBV19; J: TRBJ2-7; CDR3: CASSQRQGGYEQYF
D: TRBD1; V: TRBV28; J: TRBJ2-4; CDR3: CASSLGTGGGSLAKNIQYF
D: TRBD1; V: TRBV4-3; J: TRBJ2-1; CDR3: CASSQEGDRGSYNEQFF